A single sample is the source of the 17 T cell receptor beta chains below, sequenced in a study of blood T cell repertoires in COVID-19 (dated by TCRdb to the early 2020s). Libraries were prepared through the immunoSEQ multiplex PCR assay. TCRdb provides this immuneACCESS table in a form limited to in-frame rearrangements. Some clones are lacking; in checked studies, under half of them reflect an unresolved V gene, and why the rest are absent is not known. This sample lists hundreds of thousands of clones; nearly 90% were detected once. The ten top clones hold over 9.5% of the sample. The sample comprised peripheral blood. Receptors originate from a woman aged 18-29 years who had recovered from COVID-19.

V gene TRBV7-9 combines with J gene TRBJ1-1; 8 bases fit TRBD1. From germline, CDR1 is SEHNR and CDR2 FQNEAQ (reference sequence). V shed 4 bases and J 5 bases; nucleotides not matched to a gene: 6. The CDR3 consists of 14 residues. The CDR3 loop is CASSSTGVGTEAFF. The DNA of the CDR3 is TGTGCCAGCAGCTCGACAGGGGTAGGTACTGAAGCTTTCTTT.

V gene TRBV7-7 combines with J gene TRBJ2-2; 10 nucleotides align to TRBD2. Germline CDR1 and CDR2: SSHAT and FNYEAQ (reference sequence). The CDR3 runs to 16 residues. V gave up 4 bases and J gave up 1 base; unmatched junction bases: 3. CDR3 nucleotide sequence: TGTGCCAGCAGCTCCGGGACTAGCGTGAACACCGGGGAGCTGTTTTTT. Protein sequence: CASSSGTSVNTGELFF. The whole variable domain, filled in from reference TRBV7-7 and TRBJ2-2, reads GAGVSQSPRYKVTKRGQDVTLRCDPISSHATLYWYQQALGQGPEFLTYFNYEAQPDKSGLPSDRFSAERPEGSISTLTIQRTEQRDSAMYRCASSSGTSVNTGELFFGEGSRLTVL.

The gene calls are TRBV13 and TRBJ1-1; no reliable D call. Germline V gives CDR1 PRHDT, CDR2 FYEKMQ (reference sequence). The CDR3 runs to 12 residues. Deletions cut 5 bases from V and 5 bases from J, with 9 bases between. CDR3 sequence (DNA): TGTGCCAGCAGCGTGGGGAGGACTGAAGCTTTCTTT. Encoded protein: CASSVGRTEAFF.

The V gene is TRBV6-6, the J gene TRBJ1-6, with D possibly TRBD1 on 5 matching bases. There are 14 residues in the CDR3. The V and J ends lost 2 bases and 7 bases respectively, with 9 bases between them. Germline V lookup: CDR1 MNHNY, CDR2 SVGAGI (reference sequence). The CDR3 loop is CASSYGGGNSPLHF. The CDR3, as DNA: TGTGCCAGCAGTTACGGGGGAGGGAATTCACCCCTCCACTTT.

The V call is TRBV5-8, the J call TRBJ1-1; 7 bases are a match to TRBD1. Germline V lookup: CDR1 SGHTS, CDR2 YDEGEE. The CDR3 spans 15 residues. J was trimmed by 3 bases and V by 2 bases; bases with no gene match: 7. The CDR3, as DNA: TGTGCCAGCAGCTTAAGGACAGGCGAAGACACTGAAGCTTTCTTT. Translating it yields CASSLRTGEDTEAFF.

The CDR3 DNA reads TGTGCCAACTTTTCACAGGGGAGCACCGGGGAGCTGTTTTTT. Translated: CANFSQGSTGELFF. This chain joins TRBV21-1 and TRBJ2-2; the table's D call of TRBD1 was not tested on the DNA. TRBV21-1 is marked as a pseudogene. The CDR3 length is 14 residues.

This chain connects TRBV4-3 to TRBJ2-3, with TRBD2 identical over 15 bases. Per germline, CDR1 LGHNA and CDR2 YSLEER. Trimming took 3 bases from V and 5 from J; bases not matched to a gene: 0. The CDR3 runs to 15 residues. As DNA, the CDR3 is TGCGCCAGCAGCCAGGGACTAGCGGGAGGAGATACGCAGTATTTT. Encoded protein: CASSQGLAGGDTQYF.

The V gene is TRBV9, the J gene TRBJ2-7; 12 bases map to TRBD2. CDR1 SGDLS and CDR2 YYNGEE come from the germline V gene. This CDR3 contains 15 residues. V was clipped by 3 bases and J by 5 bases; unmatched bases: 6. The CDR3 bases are TGTGCCAGCAGCGCTTTCGGACTAGCGGGAAACGAGCAGTACTTC. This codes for CASSAFGLAGNEQYF.

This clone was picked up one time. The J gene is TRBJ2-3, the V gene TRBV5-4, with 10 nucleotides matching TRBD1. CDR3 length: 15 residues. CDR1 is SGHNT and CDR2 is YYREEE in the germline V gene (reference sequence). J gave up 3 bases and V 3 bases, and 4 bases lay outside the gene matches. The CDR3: CASSSRDRGTDTQYF. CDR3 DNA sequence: TGTGCCAGCAGCTCCCGGGACAGGGGAACAGATACGCAGTATTTT.

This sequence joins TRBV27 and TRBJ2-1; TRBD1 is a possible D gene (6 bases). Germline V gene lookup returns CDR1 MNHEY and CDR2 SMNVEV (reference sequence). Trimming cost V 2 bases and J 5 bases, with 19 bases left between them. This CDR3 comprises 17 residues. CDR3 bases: TGTGCCAGCAGTTTAAAAGGGGGAGATGCGGCTAACAATGAGCAGTTCTTC. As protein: CASSLKGGDAANNEQFF.

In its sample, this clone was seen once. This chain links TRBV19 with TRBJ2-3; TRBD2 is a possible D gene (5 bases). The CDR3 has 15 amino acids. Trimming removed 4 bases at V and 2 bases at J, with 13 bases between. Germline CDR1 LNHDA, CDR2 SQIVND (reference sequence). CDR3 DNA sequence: TGTGCCAGTAGTACTGAGGACTCACTCACAGATACGCAGTATTTT. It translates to CASSTEDSLTDTQYF.

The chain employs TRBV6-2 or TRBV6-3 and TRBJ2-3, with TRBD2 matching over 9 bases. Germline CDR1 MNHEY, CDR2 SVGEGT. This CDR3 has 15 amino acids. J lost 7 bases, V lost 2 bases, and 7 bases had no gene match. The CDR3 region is CASSYGAGGMNTQYF. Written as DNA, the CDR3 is TGTGCCAGCAGTTACGGGGCGGGAGGGATGAATACGCAGTATTTT.

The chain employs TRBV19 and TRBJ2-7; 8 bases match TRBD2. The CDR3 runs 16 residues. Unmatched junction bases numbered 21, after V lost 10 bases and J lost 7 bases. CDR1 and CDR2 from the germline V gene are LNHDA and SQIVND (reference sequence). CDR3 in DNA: TGTGCCACTGGGGCGAGGCGGGGGGCGAGCCTTTTTGAGCAGTACTTC. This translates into CATGARRGASLFEQYF.

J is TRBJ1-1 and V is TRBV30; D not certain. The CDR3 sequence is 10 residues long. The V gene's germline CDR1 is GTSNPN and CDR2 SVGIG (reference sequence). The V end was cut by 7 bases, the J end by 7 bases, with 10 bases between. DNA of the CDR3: TGTGCCTTTACACGAAATGAAGCTTTCTTT. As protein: CAFTRNEAFF. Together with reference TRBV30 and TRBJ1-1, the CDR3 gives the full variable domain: SQTIHQWPATLVQPVGSPLSLECTVEGTSNPNLYWYRQAAGRGLQLLFYSVGIGQISSEVPQNLSASRPQDRQFILSSKKLLLSDSGFYLCAFTRNEAFFGQGTRLTVV.

As DNA, the CDR3 is TGTGCCAGCAGTGGCCCCCGGGACAGGGGTTTTGGGACTGAAGCTTTCTTT. Protein sequence: CASSGPRDRGFGTEAFF. This chain links TRBV2 with TRBJ1-1; 10 nucleotides align to TRBD1. V shed 4 bases and J 5 bases; nucleotides not matched to a gene: 13. Germline V gives CDR1 SNHLY, CDR2 FYNNEI. This CDR3 region has 17 residues. The entire variable domain, with the rest obtained from reference TRBV2 and TRBJ1-1, is as follows: EPEVTQTPSHQVTQMGQEVILRCVPISNHLYFYWYRQILGQKVEFLVSFYNNEISEKSEIFDDQFSVERPDGSNFTLKIRSTKLEDSAMYFCASSGPRDRGFGTEAFFGQGTRLTVV.

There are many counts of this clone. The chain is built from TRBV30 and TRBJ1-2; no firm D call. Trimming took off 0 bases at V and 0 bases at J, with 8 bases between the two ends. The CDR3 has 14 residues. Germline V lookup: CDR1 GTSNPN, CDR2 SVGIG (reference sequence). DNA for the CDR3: TGTGCCTGGAGTGTTCCAGGTACTAACTATGGCTACACCTTC. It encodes CAWSVPGTNYGYTF. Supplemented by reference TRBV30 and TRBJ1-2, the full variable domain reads SQTIHQWPATLVQPVGSPLSLECTVEGTSNPNLYWYRQAAGRGLQLLFYSVGIGQISSEVPQNLSASRPQDRQFILSSKKLLLSDSGFYLCAWSVPGTNYGYTFGSGTRLTVV.

CDR3 loop: CASGFQTRDRQHQPQHF. The CDR3 nucleotides are TGTGCTAGTGGCTTTCAAACTCGGGACAGGCAACATCAGCCCCAGCATTTT. V is TRBV12-5 and J is TRBJ1-5, with 8 nucleotides matching TRBD1. There are 17 residues in the CDR3. Germline CDR1 is LGHNT and CDR2 is FRNRAP. Losses at the gene ends were 6 bases for V and 5 bases for J; bases not matched to a gene: 15.